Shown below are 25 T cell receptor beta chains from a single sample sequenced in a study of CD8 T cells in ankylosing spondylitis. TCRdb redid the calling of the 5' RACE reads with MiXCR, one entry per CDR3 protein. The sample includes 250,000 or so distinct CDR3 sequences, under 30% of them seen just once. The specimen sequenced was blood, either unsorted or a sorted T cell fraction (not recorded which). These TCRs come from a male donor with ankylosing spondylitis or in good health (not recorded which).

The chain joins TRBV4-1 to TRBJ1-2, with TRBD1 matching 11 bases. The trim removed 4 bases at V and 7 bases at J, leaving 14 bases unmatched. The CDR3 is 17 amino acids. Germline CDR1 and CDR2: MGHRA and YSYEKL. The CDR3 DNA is TGCGCCAGCAGCCGAGACTACCCCGGGACAGGGGGTTTTGGCTACACCTTC. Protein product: CASSRDYPGTGGFGYTF.

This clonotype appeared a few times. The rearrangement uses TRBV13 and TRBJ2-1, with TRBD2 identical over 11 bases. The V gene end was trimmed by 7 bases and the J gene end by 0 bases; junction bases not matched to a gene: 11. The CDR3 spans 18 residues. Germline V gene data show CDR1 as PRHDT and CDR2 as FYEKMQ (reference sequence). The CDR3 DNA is TGTGCCAGCATGGGGGTTAGCGGGGGGGGAATCTCCTACAATGAGCAGTTCTTC. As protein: CASMGVSGGGISYNEQFF.

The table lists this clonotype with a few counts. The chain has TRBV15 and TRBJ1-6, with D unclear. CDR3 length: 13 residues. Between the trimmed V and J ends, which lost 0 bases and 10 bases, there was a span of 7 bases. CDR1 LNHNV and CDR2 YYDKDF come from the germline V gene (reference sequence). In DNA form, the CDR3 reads TGTGCCACCAGCAGAGATTGGGAGTCACCCCTCCACTTT. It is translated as CATSRDWESPLHF.

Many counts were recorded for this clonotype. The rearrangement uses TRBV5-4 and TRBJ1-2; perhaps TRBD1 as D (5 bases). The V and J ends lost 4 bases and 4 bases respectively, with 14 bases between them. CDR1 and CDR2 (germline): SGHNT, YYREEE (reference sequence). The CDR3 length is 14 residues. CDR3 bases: TGTGCCAGCAGCCCCGCGGGGGAGGGCTATGGCTACACCTTC. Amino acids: CASSPAGEGYGYTF.

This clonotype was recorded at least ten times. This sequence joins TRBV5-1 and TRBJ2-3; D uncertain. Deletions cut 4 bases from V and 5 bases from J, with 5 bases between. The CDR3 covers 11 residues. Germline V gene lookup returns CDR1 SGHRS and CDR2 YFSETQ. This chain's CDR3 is CASSEKDTQYF. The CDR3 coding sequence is TGCGCCAGCAGCGAAAAAGATACGCAGTATTTT. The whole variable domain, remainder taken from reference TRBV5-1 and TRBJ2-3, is KAGVTQTPRYLIKTRGQQVTLSCSPISGHRSVSWYQQTPGQGLQFLFEYFSETQRNKGNFPGRFSGRQFSNSRSEMNVSTLELGDSALYLCASSEKDTQYFGPGTRLTVL.

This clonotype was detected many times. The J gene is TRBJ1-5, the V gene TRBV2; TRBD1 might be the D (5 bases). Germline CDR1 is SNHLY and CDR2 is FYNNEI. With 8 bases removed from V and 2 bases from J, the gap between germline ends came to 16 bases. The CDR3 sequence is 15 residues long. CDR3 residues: CASGQDGGGNQPQHF. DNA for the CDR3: TGTGCCAGCGGCCAGGACGGGGGTGGCAATCAGCCCCAGCATTTT.

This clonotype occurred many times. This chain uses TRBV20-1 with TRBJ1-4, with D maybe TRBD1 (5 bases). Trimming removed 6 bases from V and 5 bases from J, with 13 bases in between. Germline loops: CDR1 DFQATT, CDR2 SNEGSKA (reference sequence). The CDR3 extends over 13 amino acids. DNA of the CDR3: TGCAGTGCGCCAAGACCAGGGAATGAAAAACTGTTTTTT. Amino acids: CSAPRPGNEKLFF.

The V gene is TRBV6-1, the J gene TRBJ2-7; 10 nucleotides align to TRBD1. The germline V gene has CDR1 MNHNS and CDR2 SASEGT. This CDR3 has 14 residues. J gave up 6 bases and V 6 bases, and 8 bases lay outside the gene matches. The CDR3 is CASRSWDRGGEQYF. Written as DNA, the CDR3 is TGTGCCAGCAGGTCCTGGGACAGGGGTGGCGAGCAGTACTTC.

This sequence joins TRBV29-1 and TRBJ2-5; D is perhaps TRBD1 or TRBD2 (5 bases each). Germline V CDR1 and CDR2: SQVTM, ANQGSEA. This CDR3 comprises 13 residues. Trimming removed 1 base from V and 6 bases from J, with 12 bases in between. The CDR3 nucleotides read TGCAGCGTTGAAGGGAGTAGGGGACAGACCCAGTACTTC. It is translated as CSVEGSRGQTQYF.

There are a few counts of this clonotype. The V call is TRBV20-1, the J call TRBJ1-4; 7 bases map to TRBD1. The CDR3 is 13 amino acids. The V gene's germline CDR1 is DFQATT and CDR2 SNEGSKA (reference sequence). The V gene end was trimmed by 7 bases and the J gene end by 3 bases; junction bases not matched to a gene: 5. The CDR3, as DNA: TGCAGTGTTCCGACAGGGCCTAATGAAAAACTGTTTTTT. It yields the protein CSVPTGPNEKLFF.

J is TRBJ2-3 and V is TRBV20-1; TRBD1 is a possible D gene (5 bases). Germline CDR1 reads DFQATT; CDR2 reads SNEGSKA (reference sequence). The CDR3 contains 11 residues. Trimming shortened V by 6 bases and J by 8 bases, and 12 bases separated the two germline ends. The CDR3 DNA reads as TGCAGTGCGGAACAGGCAGCTACGCAGTATTTT. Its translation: CSAEQAATQYF.

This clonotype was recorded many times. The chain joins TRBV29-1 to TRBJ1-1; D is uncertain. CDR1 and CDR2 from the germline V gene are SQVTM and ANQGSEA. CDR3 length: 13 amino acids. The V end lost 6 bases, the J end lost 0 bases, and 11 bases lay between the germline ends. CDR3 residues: CSVGGYLNTEAFF. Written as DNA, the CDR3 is TGCAGCGTCGGAGGATATTTGAACACTGAAGCTTTCTTT.

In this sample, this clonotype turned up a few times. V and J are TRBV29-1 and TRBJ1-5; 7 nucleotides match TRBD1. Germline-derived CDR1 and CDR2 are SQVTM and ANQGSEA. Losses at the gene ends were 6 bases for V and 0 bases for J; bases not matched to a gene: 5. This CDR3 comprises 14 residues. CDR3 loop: CSVGGQYSNQPQHF. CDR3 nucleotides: TGCAGCGTCGGGGGACAGTATAGCAATCAGCCCCAGCATTTT.

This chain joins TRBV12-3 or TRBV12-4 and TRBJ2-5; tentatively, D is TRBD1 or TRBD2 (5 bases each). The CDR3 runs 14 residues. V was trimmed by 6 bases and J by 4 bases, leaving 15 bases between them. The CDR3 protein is CASRSSWGIETQYF. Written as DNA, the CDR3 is TGTGCCAGCAGATCAAGTTGGGGGATAGAGACCCAGTACTTC.

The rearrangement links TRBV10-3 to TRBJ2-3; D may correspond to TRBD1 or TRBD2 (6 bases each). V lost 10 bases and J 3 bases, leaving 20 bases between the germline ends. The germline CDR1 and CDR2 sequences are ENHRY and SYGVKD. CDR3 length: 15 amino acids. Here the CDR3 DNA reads TGTGCCACCTCGACCCGGGGGCAAGCGACAGATACGCAGTATTTT. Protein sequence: CATSTRGQATDTQYF.

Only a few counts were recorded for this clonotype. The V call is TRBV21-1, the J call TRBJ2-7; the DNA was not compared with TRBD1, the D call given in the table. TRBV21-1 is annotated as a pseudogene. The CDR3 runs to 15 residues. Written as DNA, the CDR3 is TGTGCCAGCAGCAACGGGGGAGAGACAGGGGTGCCCCAGTACTTC. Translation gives CASSNGGETGVPQYF.

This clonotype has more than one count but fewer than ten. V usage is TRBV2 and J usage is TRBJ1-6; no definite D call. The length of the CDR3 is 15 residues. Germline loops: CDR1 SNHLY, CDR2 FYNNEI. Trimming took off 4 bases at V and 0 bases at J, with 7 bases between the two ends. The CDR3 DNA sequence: TGTGCCAGCAGTGGGGAGTCCTCCTATAATTCACCCCTCCACTTT. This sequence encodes CASSGESSYNSPLHF.

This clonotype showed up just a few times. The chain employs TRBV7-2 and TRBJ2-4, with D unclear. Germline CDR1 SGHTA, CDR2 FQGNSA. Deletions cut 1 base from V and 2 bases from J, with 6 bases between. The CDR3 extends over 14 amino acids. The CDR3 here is CASSLDPTKNIQYF. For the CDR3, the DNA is TGTGCCAGCAGCTTAGACCCCACCAAAAACATTCAGTACTTC. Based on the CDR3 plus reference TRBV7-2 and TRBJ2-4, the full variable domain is GAGVSQSPSNKVTEKGKDVELRCDPISGHTALYWYRQSLGQGLEFLIYFQGNSAPDKSGLPSDRFSAERTGGSVSTLTIQRTQQEDSAVYLCASSLDPTKNIQYFGAGTRLSVL.

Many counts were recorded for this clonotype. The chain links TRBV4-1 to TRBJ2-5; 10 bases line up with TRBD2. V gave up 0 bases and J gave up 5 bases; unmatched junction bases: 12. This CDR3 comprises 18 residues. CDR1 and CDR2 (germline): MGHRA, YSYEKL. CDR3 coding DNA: TGCGCCAGCAGCCAAGATCCGGCGTTAGCGGGGGGACAGGAGACCCAGTACTTC. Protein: CASSQDPALAGGQETQYF.

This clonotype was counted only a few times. The CDR3 reads CSAQDRATETQYF. CDR3 nucleotides: TGCAGCGCTCAGGACAGGGCCACCGAGACCCAGTACTTC. This chain connects TRBV29-1 to TRBJ2-5; TRBD1 matches at 8 bases. Germline CDR1 and CDR2: SQVTM and ANQGSEA. J lost 5 bases, V lost 7 bases, and 9 bases had no gene match. This CDR3 comprises 13 residues.

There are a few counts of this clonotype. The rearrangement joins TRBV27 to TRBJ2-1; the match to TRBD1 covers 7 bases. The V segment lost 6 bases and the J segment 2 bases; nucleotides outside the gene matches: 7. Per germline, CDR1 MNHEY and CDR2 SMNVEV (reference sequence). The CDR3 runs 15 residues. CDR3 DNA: TGTGCCAGCAGACTCCCCGGGACAGCCTACAATGAGCAGTTCTTC. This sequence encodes CASRLPGTAYNEQFF.

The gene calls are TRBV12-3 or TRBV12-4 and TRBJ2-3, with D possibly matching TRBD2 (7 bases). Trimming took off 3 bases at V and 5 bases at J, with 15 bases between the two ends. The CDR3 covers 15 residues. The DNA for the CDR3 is TGTGCCAGCAGTTTCGGTGGGGGGGCGGGAGATACGCAGTATTTT. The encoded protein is CASSFGGGAGDTQYF.

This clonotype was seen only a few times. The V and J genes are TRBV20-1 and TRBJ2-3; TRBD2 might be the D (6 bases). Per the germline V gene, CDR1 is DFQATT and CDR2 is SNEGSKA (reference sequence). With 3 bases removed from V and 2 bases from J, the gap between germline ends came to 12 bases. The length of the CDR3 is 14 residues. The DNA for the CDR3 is TGCAGTGCTAGCTCGGCGGGGACCACAGATACGCAGTATTTT. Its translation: CSASSAGTTDTQYF.

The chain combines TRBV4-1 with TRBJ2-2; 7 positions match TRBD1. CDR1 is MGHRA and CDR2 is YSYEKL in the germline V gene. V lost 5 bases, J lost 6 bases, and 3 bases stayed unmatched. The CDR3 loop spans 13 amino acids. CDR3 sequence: CASSLGGPGELFF. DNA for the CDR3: TGCGCCAGCAGCTTAGGGGGCCCCGGGGAGCTGTTTTTT.

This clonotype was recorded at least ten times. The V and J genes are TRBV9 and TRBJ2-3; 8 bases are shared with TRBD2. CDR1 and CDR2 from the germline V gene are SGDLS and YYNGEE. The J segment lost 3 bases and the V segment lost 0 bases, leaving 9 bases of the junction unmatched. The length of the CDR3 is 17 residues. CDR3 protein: CASSVEASGYGTDTQYF. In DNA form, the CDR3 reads TGTGCCAGCAGCGTAGAGGCTAGCGGGTATGGGACAGATACGCAGTATTTT.